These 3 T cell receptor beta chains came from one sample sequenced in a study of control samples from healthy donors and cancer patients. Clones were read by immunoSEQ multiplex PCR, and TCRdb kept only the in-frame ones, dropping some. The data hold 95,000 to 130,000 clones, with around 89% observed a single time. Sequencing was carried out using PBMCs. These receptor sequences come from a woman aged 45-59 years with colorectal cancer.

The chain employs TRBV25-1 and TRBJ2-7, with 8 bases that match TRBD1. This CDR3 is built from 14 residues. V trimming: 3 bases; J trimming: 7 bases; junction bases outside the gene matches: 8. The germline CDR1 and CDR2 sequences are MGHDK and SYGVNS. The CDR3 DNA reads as TGTGCCAGCAGTGAGTCGGGACAGGTTGATGAGCAGTACTTC. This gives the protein CASSESGQVDEQYF.

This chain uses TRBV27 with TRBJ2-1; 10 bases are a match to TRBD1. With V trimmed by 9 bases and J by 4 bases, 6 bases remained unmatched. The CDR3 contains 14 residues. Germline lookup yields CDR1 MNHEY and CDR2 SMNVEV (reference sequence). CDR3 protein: CASSRGQGYNEQFF. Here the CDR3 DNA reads TGTGCCAGTAGCCGGGGACAGGGGTACAATGAGCAGTTCTTC.

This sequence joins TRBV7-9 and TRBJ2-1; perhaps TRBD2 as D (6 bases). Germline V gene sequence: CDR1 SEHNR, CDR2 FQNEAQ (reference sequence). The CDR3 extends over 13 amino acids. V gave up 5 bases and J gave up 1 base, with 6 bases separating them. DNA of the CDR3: TGTGCCAGCAGCGCGGGATCCTACAATGAGCAGTTCTTC. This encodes CASSAGSYNEQFF.